This TCR beta chain came from a study of T-cell reconstitution after alpha-beta-depleted transplantation in children. The study's findings and limits: Reported findings indicate that, about two months after transplant, alpha-beta T cells came from several hundred expanded clones, which were derived from non-depleted graft cells.

Unique molecular identifiers were used in preparing the TCRbeta library. TCRdb processed the PCR reads anew with MiXCR; each CDR3 protein has one entry. The table has hundreds of thousands of distinct CDR3 sequences, around 7.8% seen once; the top ten hold under 8%. CDR3 size: 14 residues. Germline V gene data show CDR1 as SGHDT and CDR2 as YYEEEE. V was clipped by 4 bases and J by 6 bases; unmatched bases: 6. The table lists this clonotype with many counts. Antigen: not known. The specimen was PBMCs, mostly from graft donor cells, collected 180 days after TCRalphabeta/CD19-depleted stem cell transplant. This clonotype originated in a male patient between 10 and 17 years old who had a stem cell transplant for acute lymphoblastic leukemia, so the T cells may come from the graft donor. The chain uses TRBV5-6 and TRBJ1-2; 10 nucleotides match TRBD1. CDR3 sequence: CASSRDRGPDGYTF. The CDR3 nucleotides are TGTGCCAGCAGCCGAGACAGGGGGCCCGATGGCTACACCTTC. The variable domain in full, with the rest retrieved from reference TRBV5-6 and TRBJ1-2, is DAGVTQSPTHLIKTRGQQVTLRCSPKSGHDTVSWYQQALGQGPQFIFQYYEEEERQRGNFPDRFSGHQFPNYSSELNVNALLLGDSALYLCASSRDRGPDGYTFGSGTRLTVV.